Each of the 30 T cell receptor beta chains below was sequenced from the same sample in a study of blood T cell repertoires in COVID-19. The data were produced by immunoSEQ multiplex PCR, yet TCRdb's version contains in-frame clones alone and is incomplete. The repertoire holds roughly 63,000 clones, with almost 90% as singletons. The sequenced sample was peripheral blood. These TCRs come from a woman between 45 and 65 years old with active or convalescent COVID-19.

This chain joins TRBV14 and TRBJ2-1; 8 nucleotides match TRBD2. This CDR3 has 16 residues. Unmatched junction bases numbered 5, after V lost 4 bases and J lost 0 bases. Germline lookup yields CDR1 SGHDN and CDR2 FVKESK. CDR3 DNA: TGTGCCAGCAGCCGGTCGGCGGGAGGCTCCTACAATGAGCAGTTCTTC. This sequence encodes CASSRSAGGSYNEQFF.

V usage is TRBV2 and J usage is TRBJ1-3, with D possibly being TRBD1 (5 bases). Germline CDR1 is SNHLY and CDR2 is FYNNEI. Between the trimmed V and J ends, which lost 7 bases and 0 bases, there was a span of 10 bases. The CDR3 is 14 residues long. CDR3 protein: CASMTDHSGNTIYF. The CDR3 DNA sequence: TGTGCCAGCATGACAGACCACTCTGGAAACACCATATATTTT.

The gene calls are TRBV5-6 and TRBJ2-3; weak D call: TRBD1 (5 bases). Germline loops: CDR1 SGHDT, CDR2 YYEEEE. V lost 4 bases and J lost 6, with 12 bases in between. This CDR3 is 13 amino acids long. The CDR3 reads CASSQGFKDTQYF. As DNA, the CDR3 is TGTGCCAGCAGCCAGGGATTCAAGGATACGCAGTATTTT. Full variable domain (rest looked up from reference TRBV5-6 and TRBJ2-3): DAGVTQSPTHLIKTRGQQVTLRCSPKSGHDTVSWYQQALGQGPQFIFQYYEEEERQRGNFPDRFSGHQFPNYSSELNVNALLLGDSALYLCASSQGFKDTQYFGPGTRLTVL.

The genes are TRBV5-1 and TRBJ1-2; D may be TRBD1 (6 bases). Germline CDR1 and CDR2: SGHRS and YFSETQ. With 0 bases removed from V and 2 bases from J, the gap between germline ends came to 11 bases. The CDR3 sequence is 15 residues long. CDR3 protein: CASSLAGGANYGYTF. CDR3 nucleotide sequence: TGCGCCAGCAGCTTGGCTGGGGGCGCCAACTATGGCTACACCTTC.

This sequence joins TRBV15 and TRBJ2-3; 8 bases match TRBD2. Germline values: CDR1 LNHNV, CDR2 YYDKDF (reference sequence). Unmatched junction bases numbered 7, after V lost 8 bases and J lost 6 bases. The CDR3 has 13 amino acids. The CDR3 reads CATRAGGLDTQYF. Written as DNA, the CDR3 is TGTGCCACCCGGGCGGGGGGCCTCGATACGCAGTATTTT.

The genes are TRBV7-2 and TRBJ2-3; 11 bases fit TRBD2. J gave up 4 bases and V 1 base, and 13 bases lay outside the gene matches. Germline CDR1 is SGHTA and CDR2 is FQGNSA. The CDR3 extends over 19 amino acids. The CDR3 region has the DNA TGTGCCAGCAGCTTAGGGCTAGCCCCTAGCGGGAGGTGGGCAGATACGCAGTATTTT. This translates into CASSLGLAPSGRWADTQYF.

The chain employs TRBV5-8 and TRBJ2-5, with D possibly matching TRBD1 (6 bases). CDR3 length: 13 residues. Germline lookup yields CDR1 SGHTS and CDR2 YDEGEE. Trimming removed 4 bases from V and 3 bases from J, with 10 bases in between. CDR3 nucleotides: TGTGCCAGCAGCCCGAGGGGGAAAGAGACCCAGTACTTC. Amino acids: CASSPRGKETQYF.

This clone was recorded a few times. The chain joins TRBV27 to TRBJ1-1; no reliable D call. The CDR3 is made up of 16 amino acids. The V gene lost 2 bases and the J gene lost 3 bases, with 16 bases spanning the gap. Germline CDR1 and CDR2: MNHEY and SMNVEV (reference sequence). The CDR3 bases are TGTGCCAGCAGTTTAAGCTCACCGGGAAGGGACACTGAAGCTTTCTTT. Its protein is CASSLSSPGRDTEAFF.

The chain employs TRBV12-5 and TRBJ2-7; maybe TRBD2 (5 bases). V lost 9 bases and J 3 bases, leaving 18 bases between the germline ends. Germline V lookup: CDR1 LGHNT, CDR2 FRNRAP. CDR3 length: 14 residues. DNA of the CDR3: TGTGCTAGCCGCCCGGGCGGGCCCTTCTACGAGCAGTACTTC. It yields the protein CASRPGGPFYEQYF.

The chain combines TRBV11-2 with TRBJ2-7; D is possibly TRBD2 (6 bases). Trimming shortened V by 3 bases and J by 3 bases, and 12 bases separated the two germline ends. The CDR3 has 14 residues. Per the germline V gene, CDR1 is SGHAT and CDR2 is FQNNGV. CDR3 sequence (DNA): TGTGCCAGCAGCTTTCATAGGACTATCTACGAGCAGTACTTC. Translating it yields CASSFHRTIYEQYF.

This clone was found once. This chain joins TRBV7-9 and TRBJ2-2, with 11 bases aligning to TRBD2. With 3 bases clipped from V and 8 bases from J, the junction kept 11 bases outside the gene matches. CDR1 SEHNR and CDR2 FQNEAQ come from the germline V gene (reference sequence). This CDR3 region has 17 residues. The CDR3: CASSFLLAGVRRGELFF. CDR3 bases: TGTGCCAGCAGCTTCCTACTAGCGGGAGTGAGGAGGGGGGAGCTGTTTTTT.

V and J are TRBV15 and TRBJ1-2; 10 nucleotides agree with TRBD1. The junction had 2 bases not matched to a gene; V was cut back by 5 bases and J by 2 bases. Germline V gene sequence: CDR1 LNHNV, CDR2 YYDKDF (reference sequence). The CDR3 runs 14 residues. CDR3 bases: TGTGCCACCAGCCCGGGACAGGGGAACTATGGCTACACCTTC. Its protein is CATSPGQGNYGYTF.

The V and J genes are TRBV9 and TRBJ2-1, with D possibly matching TRBD2 (6 bases). The V gene's germline CDR1 is SGDLS and CDR2 YYNGEE. The ends were cut back, 4 bases at V and 6 bases at J, with 11 bases in the middle. The CDR3 sequence is 13 residues long. CDR3 residues: CASSLRLVNEQFF. DNA of the CDR3: TGTGCCAGCAGCCTCCGACTAGTCAATGAGCAGTTCTTC. Full variable domain (remainder filled in from reference TRBV9 and TRBJ2-1): DSGVTQTPKHLITATGQRVTLRCSPRSGDLSVYWYQQSLDQGLQFLIQYYNGEERAKGNILERFSAQQFPDLHSELNLSSLELGDSALYFCASSLRLVNEQFFGPGTRLTVL.

CDR3 DNA: TGTGCCAGCAGTCCCATCAGAGGAACTGAAGCTTTCTTT. It is translated as CASSPIRGTEAFF. The chain couples TRBV27 to TRBJ1-1, with D uncertain. Trimming cost V 5 bases and J 5 bases, with 12 bases left between them. Germline V CDR1 and CDR2: MNHEY, SMNVEV (reference sequence). This CDR3 has 13 residues.

The J gene is TRBJ2-7, the V gene TRBV29-1; 10 bases are a match to TRBD2. This CDR3 has 13 amino acids. The ends lost 2 bases at V and 4 bases at J; junction bases unmatched: 2. Germline V gene lookup returns CDR1 SQVTM and CDR2 ANQGSEA. CDR3 residues: CSVELAGEYEQYF. In nucleotides, the CDR3 is TGCAGCGTTGAACTAGCGGGAGAGTACGAGCAGTACTTC.

V and J are TRBV7-9 and TRBJ2-2, with a possible D match to TRBD2 (6 bases). The CDR3 length is 16 residues. Trimming stripped 4 bases from V and 1 base from J, with 13 bases between. Looked up from germline, CDR1 is SEHNR and CDR2 is FQNEAQ (reference sequence). Here the CDR3 reads CASSWPGVMNTGELFF. The CDR3 DNA reads as TGTGCCAGCAGCTGGCCGGGGGTCATGAACACCGGGGAGCTGTTTTTT.

This chain connects TRBV18 to TRBJ2-5, with D perhaps matching TRBD1 (6 bases). Trimming took off 3 bases at V and 0 bases at J, with 11 bases between the two ends. Per germline, CDR1 KGHSH and CDR2 LQKENI. This CDR3 contains 15 residues. This CDR3 is CASSPAQGHQETQYF. CDR3 sequence (DNA): TGTGCCAGCTCACCCGCACAGGGTCACCAAGAGACCCAGTACTTC. The full variable domain, rest sourced from reference TRBV18 and TRBJ2-5, is NAGVMQNPRHLVRRRGQEARLRCSPMKGHSHVYWYRQLPEEGLKFMVYLQKENIIDESGMPKERFSAEFPKEGPSILRIQQVVRGDSAAYFCASSPAQGHQETQYFGPGTRLLVL.

This clone was recorded a few times. The rearrangement uses TRBV7-3 and TRBJ2-1, with 7 nucleotides matching TRBD1. With V trimmed by 3 bases and J by 2 bases, 4 bases remained unmatched. Germline CDR1 SGHTA, CDR2 FQGTGA. This CDR3 is 15 amino acids long. CDR3 DNA: TGTGCCAGCAGCTTTACCGGGACAGCCTACAATGAGCAGTTCTTC. It encodes CASSFTGTAYNEQFF.

This clone appeared a few times. CDR3 protein: CAWSHTTGELFF. The CDR3 nucleotides are TGTGCCTGGAGTCACACCACCGGGGAGCTGTTTTTT. The V gene is TRBV30, the J gene TRBJ2-2, with unresolved D. The CDR3 loop spans 12 amino acids. Germline values: CDR1 GTSNPN, CDR2 SVGIG (reference sequence). Trimming removed 2 bases at V and 4 bases at J, with 5 bases between.

Only one count was recorded for this clone. The V and J genes are TRBV5-8 and TRBJ1-3; D gene unclear. Germline-derived CDR1 and CDR2 are SGHTS and YDEGEE. Trimming removed 1 base from V and 0 bases from J, with 8 bases in between. This CDR3 contains 15 residues. The CDR3: CASSLTLSSGNTIYF. DNA of the CDR3: TGTGCCAGCAGCTTGACCCTGAGCTCTGGAAACACCATATATTTT.

The rearrangement links TRBV6-1 to TRBJ2-7; 10 bases fit TRBD1. With V trimmed by 3 bases and J by 6 bases, 14 bases remained unmatched. Germline V gene data show CDR1 as MNHNS and CDR2 as SASEGT. The CDR3 spans 17 residues. The DNA of the CDR3 is TGTGCCAGCAGTGATGACGGAAGTTGGACAGGGGGTAGCGAGCAGTACTTC. It yields the protein CASSDDGSWTGGSEQYF.

This chain connects TRBV19 to TRBJ1-6; D perhaps matches TRBD1 (6 bases). V lost 4 bases and J lost 5, with 24 bases in between. The germline CDR1 and CDR2 sequences are LNHDA and SQIVND (reference sequence). The CDR3 extends over 19 amino acids. This chain's CDR3 is CASSTDRLIGILDNSPLHF. The CDR3 coding sequence is TGTGCCAGTAGTACAGACAGGCTGATCGGGATCCTCGATAATTCACCCCTCCACTTT. The variable domain in full, with the rest retrieved from reference TRBV19 and TRBJ1-6, is DGGITQSPKYLFRKEGQNVTLSCEQNLNHDAMYWYRQDPGQGLRLIYYSQIVNDFQKGDIAEGYSVSREKKESFPLTVTSAQKNPTAFYLCASSTDRLIGILDNSPLHFGNGTRLTVT.

The chain links TRBV7-3 to TRBJ2-6; D remains ambiguous. The V end was cut by 5 bases, the J end by 3 bases, with 8 bases between. Looked up from germline, CDR1 is SGHTA and CDR2 is FQGTGA. The CDR3 has 14 amino acids. The CDR3 bases are TGTGCCAGCAGCGCAGACAATGGGGCCAACGTCCTGACTTTC. Amino acid sequence: CASSADNGANVLTF.

The genes are TRBV19 and TRBJ2-3; TRBD2 is a possible D gene (5 bases). With 2 bases removed from V and 0 bases from J, the gap between germline ends came to 9 bases. This CDR3 is built from 15 residues. Germline CDR1 is LNHDA and CDR2 is SQIVND (reference sequence). The CDR3 is CASSIYSGSTDTQYF. The CDR3 DNA reads TGTGCCAGTAGTATATATTCGGGAAGCACAGATACGCAGTATTTT.

To note about this clone: The junction departs from germline at one end; a sequencing error may be responsible. The chain recombines TRBV7-7 with TRBJ2-1; 9 bases are a match to TRBD1. Germline CDR1 reads SSHAT; CDR2 reads FNYEAQ (reference sequence). CDR3 length equals 14 residues. CDR3 sequence: CASSPPGTGREQFF. In DNA, the CDR3 is TGTGCTAGCAGCCCCCCCGGGACAGGGCGTGAGCAGTTCTTC.

The chain uses TRBV29-1 and TRBJ2-1; the match to TRBD1 covers 7 bases. CDR3 length equals 13 residues. CDR1 SQVTM and CDR2 ANQGSEA come from the germline V gene. V trimming: 6 bases; J trimming: 7 bases; junction bases outside the gene matches: 9. The CDR3: CSVHLGTVNEQFF. The CDR3 DNA reads TGCAGCGTACACCTTGGGACAGTTAATGAGCAGTTCTTC.

The chain combines TRBV7-8 with TRBJ1-2; a weak D match, TRBD1 (6 bases). Germline CDR1 reads SGHVS; CDR2 reads FQNEAQ. The CDR3 extends over 15 amino acids. V was cut by 1 base and J by 6 bases, with 15 bases left in between. The chain's CDR3 is CASSLEDRSTDGYTF. The DNA for the CDR3 is TGTGCCAGCAGCTTAGAGGACAGATCAACGGATGGCTACACCTTC.

The rearrangement joins TRBV7-3 to TRBJ1-3; tentative D call: TRBD1 (6 bases). V dropped 8 bases and J dropped 0 bases, with 23 bases sitting between them. The CDR3 has 18 residues. Germline values: CDR1 SGHTA, CDR2 FQGTGA. The CDR3: CASRLREVQGSSGNTIYF. DNA for the CDR3: TGTGCCAGCCGGCTACGGGAGGTACAGGGCAGCTCTGGAAACACCATATATTTT.

The chain recombines TRBV2 with TRBJ1-1, with D possibly being TRBD1 (6 bases). Trimming removed 0 bases at V and 7 bases at J, with 15 bases between. Germline lookup yields CDR1 SNHLY and CDR2 FYNNEI. There are 15 residues in the CDR3. CDR3 DNA: TGTGCCAGCAGTGAAGCGATACCAGGGGAAGTTGAAGCTTTCTTT. Amino acids: CASSEAIPGEVEAFF.

The J gene is TRBJ2-1, the V gene TRBV29-1, with TRBD1 identical over 7 bases. Germline V gene data show CDR1 as SQVTM and CDR2 as ANQGSEA. This CDR3 comprises 14 residues. V gave up 7 bases and J gave up 8 bases; unmatched junction bases: 14. The CDR3 DNA reads as TGCAGCGCGCCACGGACAGGCCTATTCGATGAGCAGTTCTTC. Its protein product is CSAPRTGLFDEQFF.